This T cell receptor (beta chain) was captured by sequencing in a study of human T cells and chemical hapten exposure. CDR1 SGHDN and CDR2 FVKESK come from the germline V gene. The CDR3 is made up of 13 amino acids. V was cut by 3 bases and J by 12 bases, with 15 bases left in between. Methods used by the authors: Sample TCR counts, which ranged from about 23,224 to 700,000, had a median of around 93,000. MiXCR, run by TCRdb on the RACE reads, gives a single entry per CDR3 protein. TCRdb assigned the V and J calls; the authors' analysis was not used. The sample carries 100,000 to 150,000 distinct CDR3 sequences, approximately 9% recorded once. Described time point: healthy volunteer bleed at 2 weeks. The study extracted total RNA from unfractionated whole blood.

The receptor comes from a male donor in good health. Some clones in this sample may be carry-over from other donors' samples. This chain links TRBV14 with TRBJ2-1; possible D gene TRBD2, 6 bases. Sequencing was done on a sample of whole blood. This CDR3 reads CASSQAIREAQFF. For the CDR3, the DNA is TGTGCCAGCAGCCAGGCTATCAGGGAGGCGCAGTTCTTC.